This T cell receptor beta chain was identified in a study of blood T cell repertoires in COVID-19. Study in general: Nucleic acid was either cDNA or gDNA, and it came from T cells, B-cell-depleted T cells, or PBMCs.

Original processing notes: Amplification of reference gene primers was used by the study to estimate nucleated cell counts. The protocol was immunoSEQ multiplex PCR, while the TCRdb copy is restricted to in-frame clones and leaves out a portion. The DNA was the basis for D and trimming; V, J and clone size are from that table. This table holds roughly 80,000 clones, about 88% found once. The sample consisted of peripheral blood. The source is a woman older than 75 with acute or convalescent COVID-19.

This chain's CDR3 is CASSPGLSTDTQYF. DNA of the CDR3: TGTGCCAGCAGCCCGGGACTCAGCACAGATACGCAGTATTTT. The rearrangement uses TRBV11-2 and TRBJ2-3; D might be TRBD2 (6 bases). Germline V gene lookup returns CDR1 SGHAT and CDR2 FQNNGV. This CDR3 region has 14 residues. Trimming removed 5 bases at V and 0 bases at J, with 9 bases between.